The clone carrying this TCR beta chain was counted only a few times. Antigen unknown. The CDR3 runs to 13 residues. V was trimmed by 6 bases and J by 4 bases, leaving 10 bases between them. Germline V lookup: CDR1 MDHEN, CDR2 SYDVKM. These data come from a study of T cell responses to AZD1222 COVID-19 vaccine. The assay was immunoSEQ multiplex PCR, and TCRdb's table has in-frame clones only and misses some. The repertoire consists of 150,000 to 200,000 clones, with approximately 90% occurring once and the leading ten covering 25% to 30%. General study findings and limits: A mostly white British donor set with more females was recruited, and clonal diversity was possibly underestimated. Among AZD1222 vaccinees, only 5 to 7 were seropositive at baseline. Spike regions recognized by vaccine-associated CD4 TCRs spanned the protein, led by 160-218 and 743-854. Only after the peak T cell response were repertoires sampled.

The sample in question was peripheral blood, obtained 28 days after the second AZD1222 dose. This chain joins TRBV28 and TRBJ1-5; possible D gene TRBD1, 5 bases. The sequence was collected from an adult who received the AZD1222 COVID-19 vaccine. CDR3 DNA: TGTGCCAGCAGCCCGCGGGGGAATCAGCCCCAGCATTTT. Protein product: CASSPRGNQPQHF.